This T cell receptor beta chain derives from a study of T cell responses to AZD1222 COVID-19 vaccine (dated by TCRdb to about 2021). About the study as a whole: AZD1222 recipients whose second dose came at about 4 weeks and those whose second dose came at about 12 weeks were combined into one group, since spike-specific TCR depth and breadth did not differ between the two schedules. A total of 233 trial participants underwent TCR sequencing, of whom approximately 200 had received two doses of AZD1222 and about 25 had received two doses of the MenACWY control vaccine. Trial participants were enrolled by age into subgroups of 18-55, 56-69 and 70-plus years, and roughly 150, 30 and 60 TCR-sequenced participants, respectively, were included in these subgroups.

The sample's time point label is to be understood as: baseline before first vaccination. Vaccinee samples were obtained from the UK trials COV001 and COV002, which included a single-blind randomized controlled phase 2/3 trial of AZD1222 (ChAdOx1 nCoV-19) in healthy adults. For TCRbeta chain sequencing, PBMC samples from trial participants were taken at day 0 and at day 28 after the second dose. Concerning this clone: Its target antigen remains unknown. There are no base qualities to consult, and no much larger clone falls within one base.

The CDR3 regions of human TCRbeta chains were analyzed by immunosequencing. Concerning the study's data processing: Repertoire TCRs were checked for matches against a reference library of SARS-CoV-2-specific TCRs that had been generated using the MIRA antigen-specificity platform. Breadth was defined as the fraction of unique TCRs that were SARS-CoV-2-associated. Depth was defined as the fraction of total T cells that were SARS-CoV-2-associated. Using the MIRA data, each spike-specific TCR was mapped to the spike region that the TCR reacts to and placed in a CD4 or CD8 class. Log10-transformed breadth and depth values were compared by one-way ANOVA with Sidak's multiple comparisons tests. The source is immuneACCESS, and TCRdb retained only in-frame sequences with V and J called. Part of the clones is not carried over; for the studies checked, unresolved V genes explain less than half of this, and the remainder is unexplained. That table is the source of V, J and clone size, and D and trimming were worked out from the DNA. The sample table shows some 150,000 clones, and 80% to 95% are seen once. More than 3.5% of the sample goes to the ten largest clones.

The CDR3, from cysteine to phenylalanine, totals 16 residues. Solely the CDR3 DNA is kept, with 48 bases framed from the first base. At the junction V is shortened by 3 bases and J by 3 bases, with 18 bases in between. The germline V gene specifies SGDLS as CDR1 and YYNGEE as CDR2. The paper as a whole reports these results and caveats: After two AZD1222 doses, both the breadth and the depth of spike-specific TCRs were significantly higher than at day 0 and than in MenACWY recipients. Conclusions about previously exposed vaccinees are limited, since just six AZD1222 recipients were seropositive for SARS-CoV-2 at baseline. Epitopes outside the regions mutated in the B.1.351 and B.1.1.7 variants were reportedly recognized by nearly half of the unique spike-specific TCRs. In the small 56-69-year group, the increase in depth fell short of significance, most likely because of low power. Most participants were white British and females outnumbered males, and the authors suggested that clonal diversity may have been underestimated. The vaccine-associated CD4 TCRs covered the entire spike protein, and the dominant responses fell in regions 160-218 and 743-854. Because no day 14 peak-response samples were available, repertoires were characterized only after the peak T cell response.

This clonotype was obtained from an adult in good health. Sequenced material: peripheral blood, taken on day 0 of AZD1222 vaccination. Rearrangement joined TRBV9 to TRBJ1-1, and TRBD1 may be the D gene, going by 6 matching bases. The CDR3 has the sequence CASSASLYKGDTEAFF. The base sequence is TGTGCCAGCAGCGCGAGCCTATACAAGGGGGACACTGAAGCTTTCTTT.